This T cell receptor beta chain was documented in a study of shared clonotypes between healthy human individuals. Study-level findings and limits: When naive CD4 clonotypes were compared across several donors, about 4.8% were shared.

Germline V lookup: CDR1 SNHLY, CDR2 FYNNEI. This CDR3 comprises 14 residues. Trimming removed 0 bases at V and 9 bases at J, with 11 bases between. Here immunoSEQ multiplex PCR was the method, and the copy in TCRdb shows in-frame clones only, minus some. The table records over a million clones, under 80% of them present only once. As concerns this clone: Its antigen remains unidentified.

The genes are TRBV2 and TRBJ2-2, with D perhaps TRBD2 (5 bases). The TCR was taken from a man aged 18 to 30 in good health. Sequencing was carried out using memory CD4+ T cells sorted from blood. Subset denoted: CD45RA-negative fraction. CDR3 sequence reads: CASSEAPGLWELFF. CDR3 sequence (DNA): TGTGCCAGCAGTGAAGCGCCAGGACTCTGGGAGCTGTTTTTT.